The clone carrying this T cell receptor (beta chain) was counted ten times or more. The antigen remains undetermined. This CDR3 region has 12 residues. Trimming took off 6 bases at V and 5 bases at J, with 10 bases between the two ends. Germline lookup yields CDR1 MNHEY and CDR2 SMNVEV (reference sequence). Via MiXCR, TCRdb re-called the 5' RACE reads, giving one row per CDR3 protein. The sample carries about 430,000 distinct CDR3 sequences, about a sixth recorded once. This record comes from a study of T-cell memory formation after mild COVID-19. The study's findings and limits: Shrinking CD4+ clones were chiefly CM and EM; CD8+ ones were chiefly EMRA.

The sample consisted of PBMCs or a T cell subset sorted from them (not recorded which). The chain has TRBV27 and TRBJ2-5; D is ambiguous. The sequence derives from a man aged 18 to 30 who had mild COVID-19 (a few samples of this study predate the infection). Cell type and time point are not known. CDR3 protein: CASRGLLETQYF. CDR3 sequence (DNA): TGTGCCAGCAGGGGCCTCTTGGAGACCCAGTACTTC.